The 26 T cell receptor beta chains below all came from one sample that was sequenced in a study of blood T cells in healthy people across ages. Combining a sample-barcoded 5' primer with a J-beta primer mix, a second PCR ran for roughly 6 to 12 cycles. TCRdb processed the 5' RACE reads anew with MiXCR; each CDR3 protein has one entry. The table includes more than 700,000 distinct CDR3 sequences, less than 60% detected once. Sequenced sample: blood. All receptors derive from an elderly man in good health.

The chain employs TRBV3-1 and TRBJ1-2; 9 bases align to TRBD1. The V segment lost 0 bases and the J segment 5 bases; nucleotides outside the gene matches: 10. The CDR3 is 17 amino acids. Germline V gene data show CDR1 as LGHDT and CDR2 as YNNKEL (reference sequence). For the CDR3, the DNA is TGTGCCAGCAGCCAAGAGCGGGGGACAGGGTATATGTATGGCTACACCTTC. This translates into CASSQERGTGYMYGYTF.

The chain recombines TRBV14 with TRBJ2-5; TRBD2 aligns across 13 bases. The DNA end is a closer match to TRBJ2-7, so the J assignment may be wrong. Germline V gene data show CDR1 as SGHDN and CDR2 as FVKESK. The CDR3 loop spans 17 amino acids. CDR3 sequence reads: CASSQELAGGRRNEQYF. The CDR3 DNA follows: TGTGCCAGCAGCCAAGAACTAGCGGGAGGGAGGAGAAACGAGCAGTACTTC.

This sequence joins TRBV5-1 and TRBJ2-1; 9 nucleotides line up with TRBD2. Germline V gives CDR1 SGHRS, CDR2 YFSETQ. The CDR3 covers 14 residues. V lost 0 bases, J lost 7 bases, and 2 bases stayed unmatched. The CDR3 DNA reads TGCGCCAGCAGCTTGGTAGCGGGAGAAAATGAGCAGTTCTTC. It is translated as CASSLVAGENEQFF. Full variable domain (remainder filled in from reference TRBV5-1 and TRBJ2-1): KAGVTQTPRYLIKTRGQQVTLSCSPISGHRSVSWYQQTPGQGLQFLFEYFSETQRNKGNFPGRFSGRQFSNSRSEMNVSTLELGDSALYLCASSLVAGENEQFFGPGTRLTVL.

This clonotype was seen only a few times. The chain is built from TRBV28 and TRBJ2-7, with 7 positions matching TRBD1. With V trimmed by 10 bases and J by 3 bases, 15 bases remained unmatched. The CDR3 loop spans 15 amino acids. Germline V gene data show CDR1 as MDHEN and CDR2 as SYDVKM. The CDR3 DNA sequence: TGTGCCACCACTGTCGACCGGGACAGCCACTACGAGCAGTACTTC. It specifies CATTVDRDSHYEQYF.

This sequence joins TRBV29-1 and TRBJ2-7, with D possibly matching TRBD1 (6 bases). This CDR3 spans 13 amino acids. V dropped 7 bases and J dropped 0 bases, with 13 bases sitting between them. Germline V gene data show CDR1 as SQVTM and CDR2 as ANQGSEA. CDR3 region: CSATGTLSYEQYF. Written as DNA, the CDR3 is TGCAGCGCTACCGGGACACTCTCCTACGAGCAGTACTTC.

The chain recombines TRBV20-1 with TRBJ2-7, with a weak D call TRBD1 (5 bases). V lost 1 base and J 4 bases, leaving 5 bases between the germline ends. The CDR3 is made up of 11 amino acids. CDR1 DFQATT and CDR2 SNEGSKA come from the germline V gene (reference sequence). The CDR3 sequence: CSARGQYEQYF. The CDR3 DNA is TGCAGTGCTAGAGGACAGTACGAGCAGTACTTC.

This chain uses TRBV6-2 or TRBV6-3 with TRBJ2-1; 12 bases are shared with TRBD2. With V trimmed by 3 bases and J by 5 bases, 11 bases remained unmatched. The CDR3 has 18 amino acids. CDR1 MNHEY and CDR2 SVGEGT come from the germline V gene. The DNA for the CDR3 is TGTGCCAGCAGTTATGGTCAGAGACTAGCGGGAGTGAACAATGAGCAGTTCTTC. It is translated as CASSYGQRLAGVNNEQFF.

The chain employs TRBV6-5 and TRBJ2-5; TRBD1 matches 10 bases. Germline V gene sequence: CDR1 MNHEY, CDR2 SVGAGI. The CDR3 consists of 15 residues. J gave up 5 bases and V 6 bases, and 9 bases lay outside the gene matches. For the CDR3, the DNA is TGTGCCAGCAGGTGGGACAGGGGACCTCCCGAGACCCAGTACTTC. Its protein product is CASRWDRGPPETQYF.

This clonotype was observed once. J is TRBJ2-7 and V is TRBV3-1; TRBD2 agrees at 7 bases. The V gene end was trimmed by 0 bases and the J gene end by 6 bases; junction bases not matched to a gene: 5. This CDR3 comprises 14 residues. Per the germline V gene, CDR1 is LGHDT and CDR2 is YNNKEL (reference sequence). The CDR3 protein is CASSQDSGGSEQYF. As DNA, the CDR3 is TGTGCCAGCAGCCAAGATTCGGGGGGTAGCGAGCAGTACTTC.

V is TRBV2 and J is TRBJ1-5, with D perhaps matching TRBD1 (6 bases). CDR3 size: 13 residues. Trimming removed 8 bases from V and 4 bases from J, with 12 bases in between. Germline lookup yields CDR1 SNHLY and CDR2 FYNNEI. As DNA, the CDR3 is TGTGCCAGCGGACAGATGGGTAATCAGCCCCAGCATTTT. This codes for CASGQMGNQPQHF.

This clonotype came up many times. The chain is built from TRBV5-1 and TRBJ2-4; 12 bases align to TRBD2. CDR3 size: 16 residues. J was trimmed by 1 base and V by 2 bases; bases with no gene match: 1. CDR1 and CDR2 from the germline V gene are SGHRS and YFSETQ. CDR3 loop: CASSLTSGRAKNIQYF. The CDR3 nucleotides are TGCGCCAGCAGCTTAACTAGCGGGAGGGCCAAAAACATTCAGTACTTC.

This clonotype was seen a few times. CDR3 sequence: CSARDGGKNIQYF. In DNA form, the CDR3 reads TGCAGTGCTAGAGATGGCGGTAAAAACATTCAGTACTTC. V usage is TRBV20-1 and J usage is TRBJ2-4; D uncertain. V was clipped by 0 bases and J by 4 bases, with 7 bases between them. The CDR3 runs 13 residues. Germline CDR1 reads DFQATT; CDR2 reads SNEGSKA (reference sequence).

V and J are TRBV7-8 and TRBJ2-1; 8 bases match TRBD2. CDR3 length: 15 residues. With V trimmed by 0 bases and J by 9 bases, 7 bases remained unmatched. Germline assignment: CDR1 SGHVS and CDR2 FQNEAQ. This CDR3 is CASSLARAGGSEQFF. The CDR3, as DNA: TGTGCCAGCAGCTTAGCGCGGGCGGGGGGTAGTGAGCAGTTCTTC.

This clonotype turned up a few times. The V and J genes are TRBV24-1 and TRBJ2-7; TRBD1 aligns across 7 bases. This CDR3 has 14 amino acids. In germline, CDR1 is KGHDR, CDR2 SFDVKD. The V gene end was trimmed by 5 bases and the J gene end by 5 bases; junction bases not matched to a gene: 8. This CDR3 is CATSGTGERDEQYF. CDR3 sequence (DNA): TGTGCCACCAGTGGAACAGGGGAGCGCGACGAGCAGTACTTC.

This clonotype was counted at least ten times. The chain joins TRBV29-1 to TRBJ2-3, with 9 bases identical to TRBD1. The CDR3 is made up of 14 amino acids. Losses at the gene ends were 2 bases for V and 3 bases for J; bases not matched to a gene: 3. Germline values: CDR1 SQVTM, CDR2 ANQGSEA. The CDR3 is CSVEPGTGTDTQYF. The DNA for the CDR3 is TGCAGCGTTGAACCCGGGACAGGGACAGATACGCAGTATTTT.

This clonotype was observed a handful of times. The rearrangement links TRBV29-1 to TRBJ2-4, with D unclear. This CDR3 spans 12 amino acids. Trimming removed 3 bases at V and 0 bases at J, with 3 bases between. Per germline, CDR1 SQVTM and CDR2 ANQGSEA. CDR3 in amino acids: CSVDIAKNIQYF. The CDR3 nucleotides are TGCAGCGTTGATATAGCCAAAAACATTCAGTACTTC.

The chain uses TRBV3-1 and TRBJ2-7; 7 bases are shared with TRBD2. Near its end, the DNA agrees better with TRBJ2-5, so the J call may be wrong. Per germline, CDR1 LGHDT and CDR2 YNNKEL (reference sequence). The CDR3 contains 14 residues. CDR3 region: CASSSGTSQETQYF. DNA of the CDR3: TGTGCCAGCAGCAGCGGGACTTCACAAGAGACCCAGTACTTC.

The CDR3 nucleotides read TGTGCCAGCAGATACGGGACACCCTACGAGCAGTACTTC. Its translation is CASRYGTPYEQYF. The chain couples TRBV28 to TRBJ2-7; D may be TRBD1 (6 bases). Between the trimmed V and J ends, which lost 6 bases and 2 bases, there was a span of 11 bases. The CDR3 length is 13 residues. CDR1 and CDR2 (germline): MDHEN, SYDVKM.

This clonotype was seen a few times. This chain links TRBV20-1 with TRBJ2-1; tentatively, D is TRBD2 (5 bases). Looked up from germline, CDR1 is DFQATT and CDR2 is SNEGSKA (reference sequence). V was clipped by 3 bases and J by 4 bases, with 13 bases between them. This CDR3 has 14 residues. CDR3 sequence reads: CSASSALPYNEQFF. The CDR3, as DNA: TGCAGTGCTAGTAGCGCCCTCCCGTACAATGAGCAGTTCTTC.

The V gene is TRBV12-3 or TRBV12-4, the J gene TRBJ2-2; 8 nucleotides agree with TRBD1. The CDR3 totals 13 residues. J gave up 6 bases and V 6 bases, and 3 bases lay outside the gene matches. CDR3 amino acids: CASRDRAAGELFF. CDR3 sequence (DNA): TGTGCCAGCAGGGACAGGGCAGCCGGGGAGCTGTTTTTT.

The chain is built from TRBV25-1 and TRBJ2-4; TRBD2 matches at 8 bases. In germline, CDR1 is MGHDK, CDR2 SYGVNS. This CDR3 contains 15 residues. With V trimmed by 4 bases and J by 6 bases, 8 bases remained unmatched. The CDR3 is CASSARGGRGNIQYF. CDR3 nucleotides: TGTGCCAGCAGTGCCCGGGGGGGCAGGGGAAACATTCAGTACTTC.

The chain uses TRBV7-9 and TRBJ1-4, with a possible D match to TRBD1 (6 bases). This CDR3 has 14 residues. CDR1 and CDR2 (germline): SEHNR, FQNEAQ (reference sequence). Trimming removed 4 bases at V and 6 bases at J, with 12 bases between. CDR3 loop: CASSYGTRDEKLFF. Here the CDR3 DNA reads TGTGCCAGCAGCTACGGGACAAGAGATGAAAAACTGTTTTTT. The variable domain in full, completed from reference TRBV7-9 and TRBJ1-4, reads DTGVSQNPRHKITKRGQNVTFRCDPISEHNRLYWYRQTLGQGPEFLTYFQNEAQLEKSRLLSDRFSAERPKGSFSTLEIQRTEQGDSAMYLCASSYGTRDEKLFFGSGTQLSVL.

This chain links TRBV10-3 with TRBJ2-3, with 10 nucleotides matching TRBD2. The CDR3 is 15 amino acids. The V segment lost 0 bases and the J segment 4 bases; nucleotides outside the gene matches: 1. The germline V gene encodes CDR1 ENHRY and CDR2 SYGVKD. The CDR3 DNA reads as TGTGCCATCAGTGAGTCTAGCGGGAGGCCAGATACGCAGTATTTT. Translated, it gives CAISESSGRPDTQYF.

The chain employs TRBV25-1 and TRBJ2-5; 7 bases fit TRBD1. The CDR3 has 14 residues. Germline CDR1 MGHDK, CDR2 SYGVNS. J gave up 3 bases and V 2 bases, and 3 bases lay outside the gene matches. The CDR3 loop reads CASSETGAKETQYF. The CDR3 DNA reads TGTGCCAGCAGTGAAACAGGGGCCAAAGAGACCCAGTACTTC. Full variable domain (outside the CDR3, taken from reference TRBV25-1 and TRBJ2-5): EADIYQTPRYLVIGTGKKITLECSQTMGHDKMYWYQQDPGMELHLIHYSYGVNSTEKGDLSSESTVSRIRTEHFPLTLESARPSHTSQYLCASSETGAKETQYFGPGTRLLVL.

The V call is TRBV5-1, the J call TRBJ1-4, with 10 bases identical to TRBD1. Unmatched junction bases numbered 13, after V lost 5 bases and J lost 6 bases. Germline CDR1 reads SGHRS; CDR2 reads YFSETQ. The CDR3 runs 17 residues. The CDR3 bases are TGCGCCAGCAGTATGGGACAGGGGAAAGTTTTTGATGAAAAACTGTTTTTT. This sequence encodes CASSMGQGKVFDEKLFF.

This CDR3 reads CSARDRGSEKLFF. DNA of the CDR3: TGCAGTGCCCGGGACAGGGGAAGTGAAAAACTGTTTTTT. This chain connects TRBV20-1 to TRBJ1-4, with 10 nucleotides matching TRBD1. V was pared by 6 bases and J by 7 bases, with 5 bases of the junction left unmatched. This CDR3 is built from 13 residues. Germline V CDR1 and CDR2: DFQATT, SNEGSKA (reference sequence).